This T cell receptor beta chain was sequenced in a study of blood T cell repertoires in COVID-19. Study-wide context: T cells, B-cell-depleted T cells, or PBMCs provided the cDNA or gDNA that served as material.

Trimming stripped 0 bases from V and 3 bases from J, with 5 bases between. CDR3 length equals 14 residues. Germline V gives CDR1 MDHEN, CDR2 SYDVKM. In the original workflow: Amplifying reference gene primers gave estimates of nucleated cell counts. TCRdb's table, derived via immunoSEQ multiplex PCR, lists solely in-frame clones and lacks some. Clone size and V and J calls were adopted from that table, with D and trimming inferred from the DNA. The sample has about 140,000 clones, more than 65% seen once. V and J are TRBV28 and TRBJ1-4; D call uncertain. Sequencing was done on a sample of peripheral blood. The TCR was taken from a man older than 75 with acute or convalescent COVID-19. The CDR3, as DNA: TGTGCCAGCAGTTTATGGCAGTCTAATGAAAAACTGTTTTTT. Amino acids: CASSLWQSNEKLFF.